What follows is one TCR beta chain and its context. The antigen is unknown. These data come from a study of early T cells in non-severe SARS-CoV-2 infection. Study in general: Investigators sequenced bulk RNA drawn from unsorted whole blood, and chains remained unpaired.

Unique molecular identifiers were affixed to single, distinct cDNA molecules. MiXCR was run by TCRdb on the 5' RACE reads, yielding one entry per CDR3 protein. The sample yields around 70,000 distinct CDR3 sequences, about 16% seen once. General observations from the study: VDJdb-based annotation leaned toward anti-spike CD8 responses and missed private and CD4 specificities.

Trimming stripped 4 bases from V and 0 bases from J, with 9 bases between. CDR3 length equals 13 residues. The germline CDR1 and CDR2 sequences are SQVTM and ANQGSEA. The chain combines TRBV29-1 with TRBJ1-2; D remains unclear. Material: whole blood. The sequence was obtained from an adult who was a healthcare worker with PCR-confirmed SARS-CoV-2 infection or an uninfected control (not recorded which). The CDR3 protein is CSVGLQSNYGYTF. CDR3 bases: TGCAGCGTTGGGCTTCAGTCTAACTATGGCTACACCTTC.